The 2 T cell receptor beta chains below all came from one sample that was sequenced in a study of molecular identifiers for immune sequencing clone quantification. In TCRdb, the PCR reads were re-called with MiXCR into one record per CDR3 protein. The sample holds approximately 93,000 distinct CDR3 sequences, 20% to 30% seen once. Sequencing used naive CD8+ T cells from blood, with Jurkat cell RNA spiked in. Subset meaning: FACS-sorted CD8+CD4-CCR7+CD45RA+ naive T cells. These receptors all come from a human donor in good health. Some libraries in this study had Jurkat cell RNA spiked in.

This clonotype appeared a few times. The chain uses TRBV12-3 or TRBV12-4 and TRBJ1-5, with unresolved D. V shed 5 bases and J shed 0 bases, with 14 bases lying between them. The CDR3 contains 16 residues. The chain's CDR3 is CASSPWGLYSNQPQHF. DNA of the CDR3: TGTGCCAGCAGTCCATGGGGTCTTTATAGCAATCAGCCCCAGCATTTT.

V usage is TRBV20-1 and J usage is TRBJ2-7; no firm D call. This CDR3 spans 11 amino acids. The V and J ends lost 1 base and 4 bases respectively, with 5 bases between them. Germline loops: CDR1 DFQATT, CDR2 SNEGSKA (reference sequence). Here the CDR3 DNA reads TGCAGTGCTAGAGTCGGGTACGAGCAGTACTTC. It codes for CSARVGYEQYF.